A single sample gave rise to the 8 T cell receptor beta chains below, sequenced in a study of blood T cells in healthy people across ages. It was with a sample-barcoded 5' primer and a J-beta primer mix that a second PCR of roughly 6 to 11 cycles was run. MiXCR, run by TCRdb on the 5' RACE reads, gives a single entry per CDR3 protein. There are roughly 1,700,000 distinct CDR3 sequences in the sample; under 30% occur only once, and approximately 7.7% lies in the top ten. The sequenced sample was blood. The receptor source for this set is a woman aged 25 to 39 in good health.

This clonotype turned up a few times. V and J are TRBV28 and TRBJ2-1; 9 bases align to TRBD1. Germline V lookup: CDR1 MDHEN, CDR2 SYDVKM. The CDR3 is 14 amino acids. Germline trimming cut 8 bases from V and 4 bases from J; bases unmatched to any gene: 6. This CDR3 reads CASVRDRVYNEQFF. The CDR3 DNA sequence: TGTGCCAGCGTTAGGGACAGGGTTTACAATGAGCAGTTCTTC.

This chain connects TRBV7-2 to TRBJ2-3; TRBD2 matches 8 bases. Germline loops: CDR1 SGHTA, CDR2 FQGNSA. The CDR3 has 14 amino acids. Unmatched junction bases numbered 5, after V lost 5 bases and J lost 4 bases. The CDR3 reads CASSPTTSADTQYF. As DNA, the CDR3 is TGTGCCAGCAGCCCTACGACTAGCGCAGATACGCAGTATTTT.

The rearrangement links TRBV20-1 to TRBJ2-3, with D tentatively TRBD2 (5 bases). The CDR3 sequence is 15 residues long. The V gene's germline CDR1 is DFQATT and CDR2 SNEGSKA (reference sequence). CDR3 loop: CSCFPSGISTDTQYF. The CDR3 DNA reads as TGCAGCTGCTTCCCCAGCGGAATAAGCACAGATACGCAGTATTTT.

This clonotype was recorded at least ten times. V and J are TRBV29-1 and TRBJ2-7; 8 bases agree with TRBD1. Trimming cost V 6 bases and J 4 bases; bases outside gene matches: 5. The CDR3 consists of 12 residues. Germline V gives CDR1 SQVTM, CDR2 ANQGSEA. The CDR3 region is CSVGDRLYEQYF. DNA of the CDR3: TGCAGCGTCGGGGACAGGCTGTACGAGCAGTACTTC.

In this sample, this clonotype turned up a few times. The chain links TRBV28 to TRBJ2-2; TRBD2 matches 9 bases. CDR1 MDHEN and CDR2 SYDVKM come from the germline V gene. V gave up 5 bases and J gave up 8 bases; unmatched junction bases: 3. CDR3 length: 13 amino acids. CDR3 region: CASSLSGRGELFF. The CDR3 DNA sequence: TGTGCCAGCAGTCTCAGCGGGAGGGGGGAGCTGTTTTTT. The full variable domain, its missing parts supplied by reference TRBV28 and TRBJ2-2, is DVKVTQSSRYLVKRTGEKVFLECVQDMDHENMFWYRQDPGLGLRLIYFSYDVKMKEKGDIPEGYSVSREKKERFSLILESASTNQTSMYLCASSLSGRGELFFGEGSRLTVL.

A few counts support this clonotype. This chain joins TRBV5-1 and TRBJ2-7, with D possibly called TRBD1 or TRBD2 (5 bases each). The CDR3 spans 15 residues. The germline V gene encodes CDR1 SGHRS and CDR2 YFSETQ. Trimming took 0 bases from V and 6 from J, leaving 16 bases between them. Here the CDR3 reads CASSLERGEGGEQYF. The CDR3 DNA follows: TGCGCCAGCAGCTTGGAAAGAGGGGAAGGAGGCGAGCAGTACTTC. Complete variable domain (other parts from reference TRBV5-1 and TRBJ2-7): KAGVTQTPRYLIKTRGQQVTLSCSPISGHRSVSWYQQTPGQGLQFLFEYFSETQRNKGNFPGRFSGRQFSNSRSEMNVSTLELGDSALYLCASSLERGEGGEQYFGPGTRLTVT.

This clonotype was counted many times. V usage is TRBV7-9 and J usage is TRBJ2-1, with 8 positions matching TRBD2. The CDR3 covers 14 residues. CDR1 SEHNR and CDR2 FQNEAQ come from the germline V gene (reference sequence). The junction had 10 bases not matched to a gene; V was cut back by 7 bases and J by 8 bases. CDR3 DNA sequence: TGTGCCAGCACGGAACCGGGGGGGGTACATGAGCAGTTCTTC. Encoded protein: CASTEPGGVHEQFF.

In this sample, this clonotype turned up many times. The genes are TRBV11-2 and TRBJ2-5; D is uncertain. There are 13 residues in the CDR3. V lost 0 bases to trimming and J lost 5 bases, with 7 bases between them. Germline V gene lookup returns CDR1 SGHAT and CDR2 FQNNGV. The CDR3 sequence: CASSLEGWETQYF. The CDR3 DNA reads TGTGCCAGCAGCTTAGAGGGGTGGGAGACCCAGTACTTC.